The clone carrying this T cell receptor beta chain came up once. Antigen specificity is unknown. The data are from a study of CD8 T cells in Susac syndrome. Findings and limits, study-wide: Regarding the TCR sequencing and HLA analysis, the study admitted that a relatively small number of individuals were involved.

The V and J ends lost 6 bases and 5 bases respectively, with 13 bases between them. From germline, CDR1 is DFQATT and CDR2 SNEGSKA (reference sequence). The CDR3 contains 12 residues. Random hexamers were used to reverse transcribe roughly 0.5 to 1 ug of RNA. TCR beta CDR3 was amplified by immunoSEQ multiplex PCR. This amplification extended across 54 Vbeta and 13 Jbeta segments. TCRdb recomputed calls from the immunoSEQ multiplex PCR reads with MiXCR, one row per CDR3 protein. The sample holds about 250,000 distinct CDR3 sequences, just under 95% seen once. CD8+ and CD4+ T cells from blood underwent TCR beta sequencing.

The sample comprised CD4+ T cells from PBMCs. The V gene is TRBV20-1, the J gene TRBJ2-5; no clear D. The receptor was isolated from a human donor with multiple sclerosis. The CDR3 loop reads CSAGPDGETQYF. CDR3 DNA: TGCAGTGCAGGGCCCGACGGGGAGACCCAGTACTTC.